These T cell receptor beta chains were read from a single sample in a study of blood T cell repertoires in COVID-19. Here immunoSEQ multiplex PCR was the method, and the copy in TCRdb shows in-frame clones only, minus some. This repertoire shows 260,000 or so clones, about 85% found once; its top ten account for roughly 2.6%. The sample was PBMCs or T cells enriched from blood (not recorded which). The receptors come from a woman aged 50 to 60 who had recovered from COVID-19. Both conserved end residues are part of each CDR3. Each record gives: CDR3 protein, CDR3 DNA, V gene, clone size, J gene, D gene. D genes are given only for firm matches. Clone size is stated in some rows and not others, as once, few, many or a class when expanded.

CDR3 protein: CASQERGGGADTQYF
CDR3 DNA: TGTGCCAGCCAAGAACGGGGGGGCGGAGCAGATACGCAGTATTTT
V gene: TRBV5-8
clone size: .
J gene: TRBJ2-3
D gene: TRBD2

CDR3 protein: CASSQGSYGELFF
CDR3 DNA: TGTGCCAGCAGCCAAGGGTCCTACGGGGAGCTGTTTTTT
V gene: TRBV3-1/TRBV3-2
clone size: .
J gene: TRBJ2-2
D gene: .

CDR3 protein: CASRTHRGRGEKLFF
CDR3 DNA: TGTGCCAGCAGAACCCACAGGGGTCGGGGTGAAAAACTGTTTTTT
V gene: TRBV7-9
clone size: .
J gene: TRBJ1-4
D gene: TRBD1

CDR3 protein: CASSRDRSTDTQYF
CDR3 DNA: TGCGCCAGCAGCAGGGACAGAAGCACAGATACGCAGTATTTT
V gene: TRBV5-1
clone size: .
J gene: TRBJ2-3
D gene: TRBD1

CDR3 protein: CASSLGFNRGTDTQYF
CDR3 DNA: TGTGCCAGCAGCTTAGGGTTTAACAGGGGCACAGATACGCAGTATTTT
V gene: TRBV7-9
clone size: .
J gene: TRBJ2-3
D gene: .

CDR3 protein: CASSVGVRGPSSYNEQFF
CDR3 DNA: TGTGCCAGCAGCGTAGGTGTGCGGGGGCCCAGCTCCTACAATGAGCAGTTCTTC
V gene: TRBV9
clone size: .
J gene: TRBJ2-1
D gene: .

CDR3 protein: CASGLSGLAREQFF
CDR3 DNA: TGTGCTAGTGGTTTGTCGGGTTTGGCACGGGAGCAGTTCTTC
V gene: TRBV12-5
clone size: .
J gene: TRBJ2-1
D gene: .

CDR3 protein: CASIDRNNQPQHF
CDR3 DNA: TGTGCCAGCATAGACAGAAACAATCAGCCCCAGCATTTT
V gene: TRBV6-5
clone size: .
J gene: TRBJ1-5
D gene: .

CDR3 protein: CASSPRGSGQEKLFF
CDR3 DNA: TGCGCCAGCAGCCCCAGGGGCTCAGGTCAAGAAAAACTGTTTTTT
V gene: TRBV4-1
clone size: .
J gene: TRBJ1-4
D gene: .

CDR3 protein: CASSYDRSTYGYTF
CDR3 DNA: TGTGCCAGCAGTTACGACAGGTCAACATATGGCTACACCTTC
V gene: TRBV2
clone size: .
J gene: TRBJ1-2
D gene: .

CDR3 protein: CAISANPANTDTQYF
CDR3 DNA: TGTGCCATCAGTGCGAACCCTGCGAACACAGATACGCAGTATTTT
V gene: TRBV10-3
clone size: .
J gene: TRBJ2-3
D gene: .

CDR3 protein: CASSYSRQTLYGYTF
CDR3 DNA: TGTGCCAGCAGTTACTCGAGACAGACCCTTTATGGCTACACCTTC
V gene: TRBV6-5
clone size: .
J gene: TRBJ1-2
D gene: .

CDR3 protein: CAISGGSRESPDTQYF
CDR3 DNA: TGTGCCATCAGTGGAGGGTCGCGGGAGTCCCCAGATACGCAGTATTTT
V gene: TRBV10-3
clone size: .
J gene: TRBJ2-3
D gene: TRBD2

CDR3 protein: CASSLVTGDKLFF
CDR3 DNA: TGTGCCAGCAGTTTAGTCACGGGGGACAAACTGTTTTTT
V gene: TRBV12-3/TRBV12-4
clone size: .
J gene: TRBJ1-4
D gene: .

CDR3 protein: CASSLDLSGSLAGELFF
CDR3 DNA: TGTGCCAGCAGCTTAGACCTTAGCGGGAGTCTTGCCGGGGAGCTGTTTTTT
V gene: TRBV11-2
clone size: .
J gene: TRBJ2-2
D gene: TRBD2

CDR3 protein: CSASRGRETQYF
CDR3 DNA: TGCAGTGCCAGTCGAGGGCGCGAGACCCAGTACTTC
V gene: TRBV20-1
clone size: .
J gene: TRBJ2-5
D gene: .

CDR3 protein: CASSIRDSYEQYF
CDR3 DNA: TGTGCCAGTAGTATCCGGGACAGCTACGAGCAGTACTTC
V gene: TRBV19
clone size: .
J gene: TRBJ2-7
D gene: TRBD1

CDR3 protein: CASRRTGLDTIYF
CDR3 DNA: TGTGCCAGCAGGAGGACAGGGTTAGACACCATATATTTT
V gene: TRBV12-3/TRBV12-4
clone size: few
J gene: TRBJ1-3
D gene: TRBD1

CDR3 protein: CASRNRGYEQYF
CDR3 DNA: TGTGCCAGCAGAAACAGGGGGTACGAGCAGTACTTC
V gene: TRBV28
clone size: once
J gene: TRBJ2-7
D gene: TRBD1

CDR3 protein: CASSYLTRTDTQYF
CDR3 DNA: TGTGCCAGCAGCTACCTGACTAGGACAGATACGCAGTATTTT
V gene: TRBV7-8
clone size: .
J gene: TRBJ2-3
D gene: .

CDR3 protein: CASSPRTTFTGPGNTIYF
CDR3 DNA: TGTGCCAGCAGCCCTAGGACGACTTTCACAGGTCCTGGAAACACCATATATTTT
V gene: TRBV9
clone size: once
J gene: TRBJ1-3
D gene: .

CDR3 protein: CASSLTGGGYTF
CDR3 DNA: TGTGCCAGCAGCCTGACAGGGGGTGGCTACACCTTC
V gene: TRBV7-9
clone size: .
J gene: TRBJ1-2
D gene: TRBD1

CDR3 protein: CASSLVFSGALFGYTF
CDR3 DNA: TGTGCCAGCAGCTTAGTTTTTTCAGGGGCGCTTTTTGGCTACACCTTC
V gene: TRBV7-9
clone size: .
J gene: TRBJ1-2
D gene: .

CDR3 protein: CASSLYGLAGANTGELFF
CDR3 DNA: TGTGCCAGCAGCTTATATGGGCTAGCGGGAGCAAACACCGGGGAGCTGTTTTTT
V gene: TRBV7-8
clone size: .
J gene: TRBJ2-2
D gene: TRBD2

CDR3 protein: CAWTGGGAPTEAFF
CDR3 DNA: TGTGCCTGGACGGGGGGGGGCGCGCCCACTGAAGCTTTCTTT
V gene: TRBV30
clone size: .
J gene: TRBJ1-1
D gene: .

CDR3 protein: CASSYSMTSGWGDIQYF
CDR3 DNA: TGTGCCAGCAGTTACTCGATGACTAGCGGGTGGGGGGACATTCAGTACTTC
V gene: TRBV6-2/TRBV6-3
clone size: .
J gene: TRBJ2-4
D gene: TRBD2

CDR3 protein: CASSQDQAELREAFF
CDR3 DNA: TGCGCCAGCAGCCAAGATCAGGCAGAGCTAAGGGAAGCTTTCTTT
V gene: TRBV4-1
clone size: .
J gene: TRBJ1-1
D gene: .

CDR3 protein: CASSPPGTGILGYTF
CDR3 DNA: TGCGCCAGCAGCCCCCCCGGGACAGGGATCTTAGGCTACACCTTC
V gene: TRBV5-1
clone size: few
J gene: TRBJ1-2
D gene: TRBD1

CDR3 protein: CASSQTGWVASGELFF
CDR3 DNA: TGCGCCAGCAGCCAAACAGGGTGGGTCGCAAGCGGGGAGCTGTTTTTT
V gene: TRBV4-1
clone size: .
J gene: TRBJ2-2
D gene: .

CDR3 protein: CAWSPSPRVYGYTF
CDR3 DNA: TGTGCCTGGAGTCCCAGCCCCAGGGTTTATGGCTACACCTTC
V gene: TRBV30
clone size: .
J gene: TRBJ1-2
D gene: .

CDR3 protein: CASSQDRDQPQHF
CDR3 DNA: TGTGCCAGCAGTCAGGACAGGGATCAGCCCCAGCATTTT
V gene: TRBV6-4
clone size: few
J gene: TRBJ1-5
D gene: TRBD1

CDR3 protein: CATSRDQESGANVLTF
CDR3 DNA: TGTGCCACCAGCAGAGATCAGGAATCTGGGGCCAACGTCCTGACTTTC
V gene: TRBV15
clone size: many
J gene: TRBJ2-6
D gene: .

CDR3 protein: CASSPTQNTEAFF
CDR3 DNA: TGTGCCAGCTCACCGACACAGAACACTGAAGCTTTCTTT
V gene: TRBV18
clone size: .
J gene: TRBJ1-1
D gene: .

CDR3 protein: CASSQDAWTGGNTIYF
CDR3 DNA: TGCGCCAGCAGCCAAGACGCATGGACAGGAGGAAACACCATATATTTT
V gene: TRBV4-1
clone size: once
J gene: TRBJ1-3
D gene: TRBD1

CDR3 protein: CASSPISGGTTDTQYF
CDR3 DNA: TGTGCCAGCTCACCGATTAGCGGGGGGACCACAGATACGCAGTATTTT
V gene: TRBV18
clone size: .
J gene: TRBJ2-3
D gene: TRBD2

CDR3 protein: CASSVSGQGTQTNTEAFF
CDR3 DNA: TGTGCCAGCAGCGTATCAGGACAGGGGACCCAGACGAACACTGAAGCTTTCTTT
V gene: TRBV9
clone size: .
J gene: TRBJ1-1
D gene: TRBD1

CDR3 protein: CASSTPRGGVTEAFF
CDR3 DNA: TGTGCCAGCAGCACGCCCCGCGGGGGCGTCACTGAAGCTTTCTTT
V gene: TRBV5-5
clone size: .
J gene: TRBJ1-1
D gene: .

CDR3 protein: CATSMDRTYGTEAFF
CDR3 DNA: TGTGCCACCAGTATGGACAGAACTTATGGCACTGAAGCTTTCTTT
V gene: TRBV15
clone size: .
J gene: TRBJ1-1
D gene: .

CDR3 protein: CAISASIPGELFF
CDR3 DNA: TGTGCCATCAGTGCGAGTATACCCGGGGAGCTGTTTTTT
V gene: TRBV10-3
clone size: .
J gene: TRBJ2-2
D gene: .

CDR3 protein: CASSVETAYNEQFF
CDR3 DNA: TGTGCCAGCAGCGTAGAGACAGCTTACAATGAGCAGTTCTTC
V gene: TRBV9
clone size: .
J gene: TRBJ2-1
D gene: .

CDR3 protein: CASTLGASGANVLTF
CDR3 DNA: TGCGCCAGCACCTTGGGGGCCTCTGGGGCCAACGTCCTGACTTTC
V gene: TRBV5-1
clone size: .
J gene: TRBJ2-6
D gene: .

CDR3 protein: CASSHTGSGEETQYF
CDR3 DNA: TGTGCCAGCAGCCACACGGGGAGCGGGGAGGAGACCCAGTACTTC
V gene: TRBV3-1/TRBV3-2
clone size: .
J gene: TRBJ2-5
D gene: TRBD2

CDR3 protein: CASSLSPGGITEAFF
CDR3 DNA: TGCGCCAGCAGCTTGTCGCCAGGGGGGATCACTGAAGCTTTCTTT
V gene: TRBV5-1
clone size: .
J gene: TRBJ1-1
D gene: TRBD1

CDR3 protein: CASISGTTDTQYF
CDR3 DNA: TGTGCCAGCATTAGCGGAACCACAGATACGCAGTATTTT
V gene: TRBV6-5
clone size: .
J gene: TRBJ2-3
D gene: .

CDR3 protein: CASSLSIGVGYTDTQYF
CDR3 DNA: TGTGCCAGCAGCTTATCAATAGGGGTCGGGTACACAGATACGCAGTATTTT
V gene: TRBV7-6
clone size: few
J gene: TRBJ2-3
D gene: .

CDR3 protein: CASSPRGYTEAFF
CDR3 DNA: TGTGCCAGCTCACCCAGGGGATATACTGAAGCTTTCTTT
V gene: TRBV18
clone size: .
J gene: TRBJ1-1
D gene: .

CDR3 protein: CATSRDRGSEKLFF
CDR3 DNA: TGTGCCACCAGCAGAGATCGGGGTAGTGAAAAACTGTTTTTT
V gene: TRBV15
clone size: once
J gene: TRBJ1-4
D gene: .

CDR3 protein: CASSIQGYRGTEAFF
CDR3 DNA: TGTGCCAGTAGTATACAAGGTTACAGGGGTACTGAAGCTTTCTTT
V gene: TRBV19
clone size: few
J gene: TRBJ1-1
D gene: TRBD1

CDR3 protein: CAWSVWDRTNYGYTF
CDR3 DNA: TGTGCCTGGAGTGTATGGGACAGGACTAACTATGGCTACACCTTC
V gene: TRBV30
clone size: .
J gene: TRBJ1-2
D gene: TRBD1